These 9 T cell receptor beta chains share one sample of origin, sequenced in a study of CD8 T cells in ankylosing spondylitis. Notes on the study in general: Ankylosing spondylitis blood appeared to carry a characteristic TCR beta motif of several highly homologous variants.

TCRdb ran MiXCR on the 5' RACE reads and lists one entry per CDR3 protein. The sample carries approximately 300,000 distinct CDR3 sequences, 6.5% to 10% recorded once. Their cognate antigens are unknown. The sample consisted of blood, either unsorted or a sorted T cell fraction (not recorded which). These receptors all stem from a male donor with ankylosing spondylitis.

The sample holds a few counts of this clonotype. The chain couples TRBV7-9 to TRBJ1-2, with 8 positions matching TRBD1. Germline CDR1 is SEHNR and CDR2 is FQNEAQ (reference sequence). V dropped 4 bases and J dropped 3; count of bases not matched to a gene: 1. CDR3 size: 13 residues. The CDR3 region is CASSSGQDYGYTF. For the CDR3, the DNA is TGTGCCAGCAGCTCGGGACAGGACTATGGCTACACCTTC.

The rearrangement uses TRBV5-1 and TRBJ1-2; possible D gene TRBD1, 5 bases. Deletions cut 4 bases from V and 1 base from J, with 8 bases between. Germline V gene data show CDR1 as SGHRS and CDR2 as YFSETQ. The CDR3 has 13 amino acids. This CDR3 reads CASSEGLNYGYTF. The CDR3 DNA sequence: TGCGCCAGCAGCGAGGGACTTAACTATGGCTACACCTTC. Together with reference TRBV5-1 and TRBJ1-2, the CDR3 gives the full variable domain: KAGVTQTPRYLIKTRGQQVTLSCSPISGHRSVSWYQQTPGQGLQFLFEYFSETQRNKGNFPGRFSGRQFSNSRSEMNVSTLELGDSALYLCASSEGLNYGYTFGSGTRLTVV.

This clonotype has at least ten counts. CDR3 residues: CSVEVANYGYTF. The DNA of the CDR3 is TGCAGCGTTGAAGTTGCCAACTATGGCTACACCTTC. The rearrangement uses TRBV29-1 and TRBJ1-2; D gene uncertain. V was trimmed by 1 base and J by 2 bases, leaving 5 bases between them. The CDR3 runs to 12 residues. CDR1 is SQVTM, CDR2 ANQGSEA, per germline.

The chain has TRBV10-3 and TRBJ1-4; D not certain. Trimming shortened V by 10 bases and J by 6 bases, and 15 bases separated the two germline ends. The CDR3 is 13 amino acids. Germline CDR1 ENHRY, CDR2 SYGVKD. The CDR3 DNA follows: TGTGCCACCAACCGGGGTAGTGATGAAAAACTGTTTTTT. Its translation: CATNRGSDEKLFF.

This clonotype was seen at least ten times. The chain combines TRBV29-1 with TRBJ2-2; no firm D call. CDR1 and CDR2 (germline): SQVTM, ANQGSEA. Deletions cut 2 bases from V and 1 base from J, with 11 bases between. The CDR3 has 15 residues. The CDR3 DNA is TGCAGCGTTGAAAACTTTGTAGGGAACACCGGGGAGCTGTTTTTT. Its translation: CSVENFVGNTGELFF.

The chain employs TRBV4-1 and TRBJ2-6; no clear D gene. The V end was cut by 0 bases, the J end by 15 bases, with 9 bases between. This CDR3 contains 12 residues. Germline CDR1 MGHRA, CDR2 YSYEKL. CDR3: CASSQDLGTLTF. The CDR3 DNA is TGCGCCAGCAGCCAAGATCTAGGAACCCTGACTTTC.

This clonotype appeared a few times. The chain uses TRBV5-1 and TRBJ2-1, with TRBD2 identical over 13 bases. CDR1 and CDR2 (germline): SGHRS, YFSETQ. V shed 2 bases, J shed 8 bases, and the junction held 7 bases outside the gene matches. CDR3 size: 16 residues. CDR3 nucleotides: TGCGCCAGCAGCTTTCGTGGACTAGCGGGAGATTATGAGCAGTTCTTC. This encodes CASSFRGLAGDYEQFF.

This clonotype was recorded many times. The genes are TRBV24-1 and TRBJ2-7; TRBD1 matches 7 bases. Trimming took 9 bases from V and 7 from J; bases not matched to a gene: 8. Per the germline V gene, CDR1 is KGHDR and CDR2 is SFDVKD. The CDR3 sequence is 12 residues long. The CDR3 bases are TGTGCCACCTCCTGGGACAGTTCAGAGCAGTACTTC. Residues: CATSWDSSEQYF.

A few counts support this clonotype. This sequence joins TRBV3-1 and TRBJ2-1, with 8 bases aligning to TRBD2. This CDR3 has 15 amino acids. CDR1 is LGHDT and CDR2 is YNNKEL in the germline V gene (reference sequence). With 4 bases clipped from V and 9 bases from J, the junction kept 11 bases outside the gene matches. In DNA form, the CDR3 reads TGTGCCAGCAGCCGACAAGCGGGAGTTTTCGCTGAGCAGTTCTTC. Protein: CASSRQAGVFAEQFF.